These 15 T cell receptor beta chains were sequenced from one sample in a study of cytomegalovirus exposure and HLA in healthy donors. PCR amplification relied on 60 Vbeta primers (plus 13 Jbeta primers). Method: immunoSEQ multiplex PCR; TCRdb's copy keeps in-frame clones and lacks some. Seen here are 95,000 to 100,000 clones, under 80% observed once, and the top ten hold 7.1%. Material for sequencing was PBMCs. These receptors were collected from a man aged 35 to 55 in good health and CMV-seropositive.

The CDR3: CASSRGLAGATDTQYF. The DNA for the CDR3 is TGCGCCAGCAGCCGGGGACTAGCGGGGGCCACAGATACGCAGTATTTT. The V and J genes are TRBV5-1 and TRBJ2-3, with 14 bases lining up with TRBD2. The germline V gene encodes CDR1 SGHRS and CDR2 YFSETQ. The CDR3 totals 16 residues. V dropped 4 bases and J dropped 2; count of bases not matched to a gene: 3.

V is TRBV6-1 and J is TRBJ1-1; no definite D call. The CDR3 is 15 residues long. V was trimmed by 4 bases and J by 1 base, leaving 13 bases between them. Germline V gene data show CDR1 as MNHNS and CDR2 as SASEGT. CDR3 amino acids: CASSAFRGPNTEAFF. The DNA for the CDR3 is TGTGCCAGCAGTGCATTCCGGGGTCCGAACACTGAAGCTTTCTTT.

The gene calls are TRBV7-2 and TRBJ2-1, with D perhaps TRBD2 (5 bases). The germline gives CDR1 SGHTA, CDR2 FQGNSA. The CDR3 extends over 15 amino acids. The ends were cut back, 2 bases at V and 1 base at J, with 9 bases in the middle. DNA for the CDR3: TGTGCCAGCAGCTTAAGCGGCAGTTCCTACAATGAGCAGTTCTTC. Its protein product is CASSLSGSSYNEQFF.

This chain joins TRBV4-1 and TRBJ2-7, with TRBD2 identical over 11 bases. From germline, CDR1 is MGHRA and CDR2 YSYEKL. This CDR3 comprises 19 residues. The trim removed 0 bases at V and 3 bases at J, leaving 13 bases unmatched. The CDR3: CASSQDWSSGRAVFYEQYF. The CDR3 DNA is TGCGCCAGCAGCCAAGATTGGAGTAGCGGGAGGGCTGTCTTCTACGAGCAGTACTTC.

This clone showed up just a few times. Other DNA sequences in this sample translate to the same CDR3. The chain joins TRBV29-1 to TRBJ2-7; possibly TRBD2 for D (7 bases). V dropped 6 bases and J dropped 2 bases, with 11 bases sitting between them. This CDR3 region has 12 residues. Germline V gene lookup returns CDR1 SQVTM and CDR2 ANQGSEA. The CDR3 protein is CSVRGLAYEQYF. The CDR3 nucleotides read TGCAGCGTGCGGGGGCTGGCCTACGAGCAGTACTTC.

This chain connects TRBV6-1 to TRBJ2-5, with a tentative D call TRBD2 (6 bases). V dropped 4 bases and J dropped 5 bases, with 11 bases sitting between them. From germline, CDR1 is MNHNS and CDR2 SASEGT. The CDR3 contains 13 residues. CDR3 sequence reads: CASSGRVWETQYF. CDR3 in DNA: TGTGCCAGCAGTGGGAGGGTTTGGGAGACCCAGTACTTC.

This clone appeared a few times. The chain combines TRBV14 with TRBJ2-1; 8 bases line up with TRBD2. Trimming took 8 bases from V and 6 from J; bases not matched to a gene: 9. The CDR3 is 14 amino acids. From germline, CDR1 is SGHDN and CDR2 FVKESK. CDR3 sequence: CASGPRGGVNEQFF. CDR3 coding DNA: TGTGCCAGCGGACCACGGGGGGGGGTCAATGAGCAGTTCTTC.

CDR3 DNA sequence: TGTGCCAGCAGCTTTAAGACAGGGGTAAGGGAGCAGTACTTC. Amino acid sequence: CASSFKTGVREQYF. J is TRBJ2-7 and V is TRBV5-6, with 8 positions matching TRBD1. The CDR3 covers 14 residues. Germline values: CDR1 SGHDT, CDR2 YYEEEE. Trimming at V came to 2 bases and at J to 7 bases, leaving 8 bases not matched to a gene.

As for this clone: The same CDR3 also results from other DNA sequences found in this sample. The V gene is TRBV5-1, the J gene TRBJ2-5, with D maybe TRBD1 (6 bases). The length of the CDR3 is 14 residues. V dropped 0 bases and J dropped 5 bases, with 11 bases sitting between them. Germline-derived CDR1 and CDR2 are SGHRS and YFSETQ. DNA for the CDR3: TGCGCCAGCAGCTTGGCAGGACAGAAGGAGACCCAGTACTTC. This codes for CASSLAGQKETQYF.

This chain connects TRBV5-1 to TRBJ2-3; 8 nucleotides align to TRBD2. This CDR3 is built from 13 residues. The V segment lost 7 bases and the J segment 5 bases; nucleotides outside the gene matches: 6. Germline V gives CDR1 SGHRS, CDR2 YFSETQ. The CDR3 region is CASSSGGGDTQYF. As DNA, the CDR3 is TGCGCCAGCTCCAGCGGGGGTGGAGATACGCAGTATTTT.

The chain carries TRBV29-1 and TRBJ2-1, with 8 bases aligning to TRBD1. This CDR3 has 15 residues. The germline V gene has CDR1 SQVTM and CDR2 ANQGSEA. Trimming at V came to 5 bases and at J to 5 bases, leaving 11 bases not matched to a gene. CDR3 sequence: CSVTGGQGLDNEQFF. The DNA for the CDR3 is TGCAGCGTTACCGGCGGACAGGGTCTTGACAATGAGCAGTTCTTC.

This sequence joins TRBV28 and TRBJ1-1; D unresolved. Trimming cost V 5 bases and J 0 bases, with 13 bases left between them. Germline CDR1 and CDR2: MDHEN and SYDVKM. CDR3 length: 15 amino acids. This chain's CDR3 is CASSPPGVLNTEAFF. DNA of the CDR3: TGTGCCAGCAGTCCCCCCGGGGTCTTGAACACTGAAGCTTTCTTT.

This chain uses TRBV13 with TRBJ1-1, with D possibly being TRBD1 (6 bases). The CDR3 sequence is 14 residues long. V was trimmed by 7 bases and J by 1 base, leaving 13 bases between them. Germline V gene data show CDR1 as PRHDT and CDR2 as FYEKMQ (reference sequence). The CDR3 loop reads CASIVRGRNTEAFF. The CDR3 DNA reads as TGTGCCAGCATCGTCAGGGGCCGGAACACTGAAGCTTTCTTT.

As DNA, the CDR3 is TGTGCCAGCAGCCGCGATGAGGCGGGGGAAGAGACCCAGTACTTC. It translates to CASSRDEAGEETQYF. This chain links TRBV2 with TRBJ2-5; 7 bases are a match to TRBD2. J lost 3 bases, V lost 6 bases, and 10 bases had no gene match. From germline, CDR1 is SNHLY and CDR2 FYNNEI. The CDR3 has 15 amino acids.

The chain uses TRBV18 and TRBJ1-1, with TRBD1 identical over 8 bases. CDR1 is KGHSH and CDR2 is LQKENI in the germline V gene. V dropped 3 bases and J dropped 5; count of bases not matched to a gene: 8. This CDR3 is built from 15 residues. The CDR3 protein is CASSPRDRQRTEAFF. CDR3 nucleotides: TGTGCCAGCTCACCTCGGGACAGGCAGAGAACTGAAGCTTTCTTT.